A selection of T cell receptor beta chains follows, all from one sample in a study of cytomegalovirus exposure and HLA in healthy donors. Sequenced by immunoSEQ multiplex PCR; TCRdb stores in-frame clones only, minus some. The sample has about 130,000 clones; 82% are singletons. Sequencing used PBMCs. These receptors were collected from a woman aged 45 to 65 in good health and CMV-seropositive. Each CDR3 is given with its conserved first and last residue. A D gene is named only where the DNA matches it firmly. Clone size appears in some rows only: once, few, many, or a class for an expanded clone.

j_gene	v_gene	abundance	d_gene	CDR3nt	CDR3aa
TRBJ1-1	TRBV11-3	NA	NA	TGTGCCAGCAGCTCTCAGGGGAAGTCTGAAGCTTTCTTT	CASSSQGKSEAFF
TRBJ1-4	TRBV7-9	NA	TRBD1	TGTTCCAGCAGCTTAGGTCCAGGGGGATTAATGAGAAAACTGTTTTTT	CSSSLGPGGLMRKLFF
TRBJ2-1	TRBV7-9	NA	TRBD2	TGTGCCAGCCTCGAGCGGGACCCTATCTACAATGAGCAGCTCTTC	CASLERDPIYNEQLF
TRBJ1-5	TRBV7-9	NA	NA	TGTGCCAGCAGCTTAGGGGCAGGGGAACTTGATCAGCCCCAGCATTTT	CASSLGAGELDQPQHF
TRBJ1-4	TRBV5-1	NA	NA	TGCGCCAGCAGCCCATCCTCAACAGGGAAGGAAAAACTGTTTTTT	CASSPSSTGKEKLFF
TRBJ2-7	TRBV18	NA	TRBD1	TGTGCCAGCTCACCTGCGACAGGGGATGCCTACGAGCAGTACTTC	CASSPATGDAYEQYF
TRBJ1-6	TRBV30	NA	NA	TGTGCCTGGAGTGGGGGGGGGCATTCACCCCTCCACTTT	CAWSGGGHSPLHF
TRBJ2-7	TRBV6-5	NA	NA	TGTGCCAGCAGTATCCCCGGAGGCGAGCAGTACTTC	CASSIPGGEQYF
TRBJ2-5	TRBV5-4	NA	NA	TGTGCCAGCAGCCCTGTCCGGCAAGAGACCCAGTACTTC	CASSPVRQETQYF
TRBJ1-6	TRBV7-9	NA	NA	TGTGCCAGCAGCTCTCCTAGTGGAGCCCTCCACTTT	CASSSPSGALHF
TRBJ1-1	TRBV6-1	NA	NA	TGTGCCAGCACCCAGACTACGTACACTGAAGCTTTCTTT	CASTQTTYTEAFF
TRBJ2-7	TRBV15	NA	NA	TGTGCCACCAGCAGAGATCAGGGACTGTACGAGCAGTACTTC	CATSRDQGLYEQYF
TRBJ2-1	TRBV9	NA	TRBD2	TGTGCCAGCAGCGTCCTAGGACTAGCGGGGGGCAATGAGCAGTTCTTC	CASSVLGLAGGNEQFF
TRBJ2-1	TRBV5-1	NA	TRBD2	TGCGCCAGCAGCTTGGTAGGGCGGGGGGGATACAATGAGCAGTTCTTC	CASSLVGRGGYNEQFF
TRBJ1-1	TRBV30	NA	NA	TGTGCCTGGATAAGCTCCCCGAACACTGAAGCTTTCTTT	CAWISSPNTEAFF
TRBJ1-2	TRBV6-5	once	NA	TGTGCCAGCAGTTCCCACGGGATGGGTGGCTACACCTTC	CASSSHGMGGYTF
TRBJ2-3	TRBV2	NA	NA	TGTGCCAGCAGTGAGAGGCCAGTCCTTCTAGGTACGCAGTATTTT	CASSERPVLLGTQYF
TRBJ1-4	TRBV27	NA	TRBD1	TGTGCCAGCAGTAAAAGACAGGGGGGATTTAATGAAAAACTGTTTTTT	CASSKRQGGFNEKLFF
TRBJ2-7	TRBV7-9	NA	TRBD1	TGTGCCACCAACCAGGGGGCCAACTCCTACGAGCAGTACTTC	CATNQGANSYEQYF
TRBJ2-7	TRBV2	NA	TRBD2	TGTGCCAGTAGACGACTAGCGGGAGGGTCCTACGAGCAGTACTTC	CASRRLAGGSYEQYF
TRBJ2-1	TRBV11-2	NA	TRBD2	TGTGCCAGCAGGGCCTTAGCGGGGGCCTACAATGAGCAGTTCTTC	CASRALAGAYNEQFF
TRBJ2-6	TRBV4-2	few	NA	TGTGCCAGCAGCCAAGACGGGAACTCTGGGGCCAACGTCCTGACTTTC	CASSQDGNSGANVLTF
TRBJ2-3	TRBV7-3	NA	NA	TGTGCCAGCAGCCCTGGTACTAGCACAGATACGCAGTATTTT	CASSPGTSTDTQYF
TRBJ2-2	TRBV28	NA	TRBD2	TGTGCCAGCAGTTTGAGGTACGGACTAGCGGAAGAAAACACCGGGGAGCTGTTTTTT	CASSLRYGLAEENTGELFF
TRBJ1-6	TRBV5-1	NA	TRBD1	TGCGCCAGCAGCAAGGACAGGGCCTCACCCCTCCACTTT	CASSKDRASPLHF
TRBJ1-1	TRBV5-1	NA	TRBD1	TGCGCCAGCAGCTCACGTGGACAGGCTGCTGAAGCTTTCTTT	CASSSRGQAAEAFF
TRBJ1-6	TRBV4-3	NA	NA	TGCGCCAGCAGCCAAGACCCGGACAGCTCCTATAATTCACCCCTCCACTTT	CASSQDPDSSYNSPLHF
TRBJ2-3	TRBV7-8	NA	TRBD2	TGTGCCAGCAGCGGGCGGGGGGACGTCTCCACAGATACGCAGTATTTT	CASSGRGDVSTDTQYF
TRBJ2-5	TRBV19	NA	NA	TGTGCCAGTAGTCGCGCGGCACAAGAGACCCAGTACTTC	CASSRAAQETQYF
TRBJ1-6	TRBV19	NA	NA	TGTGCCAGTAGTGCGAACAGGCTATATAATTCACCCCTCCACTTT	CASSANRLYNSPLHF
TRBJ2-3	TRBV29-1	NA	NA	TGCAGCGTTGAGTCTCAGGGGACAGATACGCAGTATTTT	CSVESQGTDTQYF
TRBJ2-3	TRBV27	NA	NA	TGTGCCAGCAGTTTGAGGGCCAGCACAGATACGCAGTATTTT	CASSLRASTDTQYF
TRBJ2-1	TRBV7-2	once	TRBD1	TGTGCCAGCAGCTCGGGACAGGCCCCCAGTGAGCAGTTCTTC	CASSSGQAPSEQFF
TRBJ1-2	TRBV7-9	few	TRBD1	TGTGCCAGCAGCTGTCAATGTTGGACAGGGGCAGGGAGGGGTGGCTACACCTTC	CASSCQCWTGAGRGGYTF
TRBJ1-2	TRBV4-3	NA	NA	TGCGCCAGCAGCCAAGACTATGCGGGCACGGACTATGGCTACACCTTC	CASSQDYAGTDYGYTF
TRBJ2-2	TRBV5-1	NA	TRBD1	TGCGCCAGCGGCTTGGGACAGACGGACGGGGAGCTGTTTTTT	CASGLGQTDGELFF
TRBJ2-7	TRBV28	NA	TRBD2	TGTGCCAGCAGTTTTGGGGAACTAGCGGGAGGAGGAAACGAGCAGTACTTC	CASSFGELAGGGNEQYF
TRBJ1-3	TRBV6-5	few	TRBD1	TGTGCCAGCCACGGGACAGCGCTTGATGGAAACACCATATATTTT	CASHGTALDGNTIYF
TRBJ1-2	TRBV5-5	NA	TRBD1	TGTGCCAGCAGCCCGGGGACAGGGTATTATGCGTATGGCTACACCTTC	CASSPGTGYYAYGYTF
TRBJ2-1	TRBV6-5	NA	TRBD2	TGTGCCAGCAGTTATATAGCGGGGGGGAGGGTAAATGAGCAGTTCTTC	CASSYIAGGRVNEQFF
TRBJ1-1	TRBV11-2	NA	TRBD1	TGTGCCAGCAGCTTAGGGGGGACAGGGGAGTGGGGCACTGAAGCTTTCTTT	CASSLGGTGEWGTEAFF
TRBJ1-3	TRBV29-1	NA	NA	TGCAGCGTTGAAGAGGGGGCCGGAAACACCATATATTTT	CSVEEGAGNTIYF